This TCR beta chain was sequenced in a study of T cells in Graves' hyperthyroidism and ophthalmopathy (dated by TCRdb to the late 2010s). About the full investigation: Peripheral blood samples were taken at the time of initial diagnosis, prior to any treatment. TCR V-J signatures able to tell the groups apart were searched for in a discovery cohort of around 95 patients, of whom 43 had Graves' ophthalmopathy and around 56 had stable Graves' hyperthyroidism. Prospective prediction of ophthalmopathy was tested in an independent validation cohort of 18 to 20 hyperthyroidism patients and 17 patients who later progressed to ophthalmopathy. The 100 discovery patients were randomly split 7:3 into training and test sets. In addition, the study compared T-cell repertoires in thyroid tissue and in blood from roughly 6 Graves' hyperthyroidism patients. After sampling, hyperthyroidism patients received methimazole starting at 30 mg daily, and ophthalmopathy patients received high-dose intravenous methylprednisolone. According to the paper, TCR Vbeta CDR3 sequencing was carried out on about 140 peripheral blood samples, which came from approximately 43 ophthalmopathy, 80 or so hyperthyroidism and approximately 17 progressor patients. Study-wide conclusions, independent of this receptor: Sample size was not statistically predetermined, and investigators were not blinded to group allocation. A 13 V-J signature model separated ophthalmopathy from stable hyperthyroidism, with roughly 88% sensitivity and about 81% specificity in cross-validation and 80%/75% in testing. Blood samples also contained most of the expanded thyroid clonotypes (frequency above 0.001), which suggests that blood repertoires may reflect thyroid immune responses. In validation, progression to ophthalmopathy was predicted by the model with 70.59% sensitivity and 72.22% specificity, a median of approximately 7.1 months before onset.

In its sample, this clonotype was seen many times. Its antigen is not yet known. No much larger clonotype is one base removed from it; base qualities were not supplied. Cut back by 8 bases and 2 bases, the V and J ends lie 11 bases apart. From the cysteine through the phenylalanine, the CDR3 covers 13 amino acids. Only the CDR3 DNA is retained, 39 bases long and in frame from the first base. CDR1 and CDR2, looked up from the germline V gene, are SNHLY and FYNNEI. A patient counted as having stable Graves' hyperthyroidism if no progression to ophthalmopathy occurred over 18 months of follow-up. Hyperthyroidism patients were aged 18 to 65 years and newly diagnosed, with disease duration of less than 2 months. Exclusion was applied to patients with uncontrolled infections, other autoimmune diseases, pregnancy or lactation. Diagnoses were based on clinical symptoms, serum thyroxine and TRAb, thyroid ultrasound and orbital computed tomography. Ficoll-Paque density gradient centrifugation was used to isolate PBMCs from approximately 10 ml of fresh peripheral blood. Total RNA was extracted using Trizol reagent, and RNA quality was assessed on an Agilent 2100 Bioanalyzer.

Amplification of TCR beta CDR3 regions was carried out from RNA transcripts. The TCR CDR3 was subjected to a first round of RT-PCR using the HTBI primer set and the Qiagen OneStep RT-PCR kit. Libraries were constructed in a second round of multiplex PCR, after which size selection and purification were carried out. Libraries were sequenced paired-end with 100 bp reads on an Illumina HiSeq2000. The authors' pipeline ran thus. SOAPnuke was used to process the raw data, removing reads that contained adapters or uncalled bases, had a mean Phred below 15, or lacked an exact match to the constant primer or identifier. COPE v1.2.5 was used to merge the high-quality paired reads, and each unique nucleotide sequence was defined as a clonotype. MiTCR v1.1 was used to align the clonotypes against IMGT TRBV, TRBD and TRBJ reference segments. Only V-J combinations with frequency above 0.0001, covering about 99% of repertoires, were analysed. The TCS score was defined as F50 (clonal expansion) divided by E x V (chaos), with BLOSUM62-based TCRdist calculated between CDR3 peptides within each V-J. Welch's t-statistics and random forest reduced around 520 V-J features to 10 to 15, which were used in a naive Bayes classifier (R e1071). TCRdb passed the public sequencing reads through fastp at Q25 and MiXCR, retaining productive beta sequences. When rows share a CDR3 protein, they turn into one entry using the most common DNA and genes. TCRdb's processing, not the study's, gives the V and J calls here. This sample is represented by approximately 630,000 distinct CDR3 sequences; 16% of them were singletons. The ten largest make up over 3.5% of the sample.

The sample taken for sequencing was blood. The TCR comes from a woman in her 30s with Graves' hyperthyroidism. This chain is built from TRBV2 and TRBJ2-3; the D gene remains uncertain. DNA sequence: TGTGCCAGCCCAGGCCACCTCACAGATACGCAGTATTTT. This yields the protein CASPGHLTDTQYF.